This T cell receptor beta chain derives from a study of shared clonotypes between healthy human individuals. Whole-study context: Researchers assigned three CD4 naive, three CD4 memory, two CD8 naive and one CD8 memory plate to each donor. The study's findings and limits: In contrast to clonotypes shared by all four donors, non-shared clonotypes had lower generation probabilities. Memory subsets generally showed lower estimated richness than naive subsets.

Libraries were prepared by immunoSEQ multiplex PCR; TCRdb keeps only in-frame clonotypes and omits some of them. The sample lists more than 900,000 clones; 75% to 80% were seen once. As to this clone: Antigen unknown.

The clonotype originates from a man aged 18-30 years in good health. Some clones in this sample may be carry-over from other donors' samples. The specimen was memory CD4+ T cells from PBMCs. As to subset: CD45RA-negative fraction.

The CDR3 nucleotides read TGTGCCAGCCTTGGGGCAGGGAGCACTGAAGCTTTCTTT. Translating it yields CASLGAGSTEAFF. The rearrangement links TRBV11-2 to TRBJ1-1, with D tentatively TRBD1 (5 bases). The V end was cut by 8 bases, the J end by 4 bases, with 14 bases between. This CDR3 has 13 residues. Germline V gene lookup returns CDR1 SGHAT and CDR2 FQNNGV.